Shown below are 28 T cell receptor beta chains from a single sample sequenced in a study of blood T cell repertoires in COVID-19. The table came from immunoSEQ multiplex PCR; TCRdb's copy has only in-frame clones and leaves some out. The sample lists about 210,000 clones, around 90% seen once, with around 1.2% in the top ten. The sequenced sample consisted of peripheral blood. These receptors came from a man aged 25-45 years with acute or convalescent COVID-19.

V and J are TRBV6-5 and TRBJ2-2; possibly TRBD2 for D (5 bases). The CDR3 is 13 amino acids. The germline V gene encodes CDR1 MNHEY and CDR2 SVGAGI. Trimming took off 7 bases at V and 7 bases at J, with 13 bases between the two ends. CDR3 residues: CASNRAGGGELFF. Written as DNA, the CDR3 is TGTGCCAGCAACCGAGCAGGAGGCGGGGAGCTGTTTTTT.

This clone was found once. The rearrangement uses TRBV7-2 and TRBJ2-3; 13 positions match TRBD2. Trimming at V came to 5 bases and at J to 4 bases, leaving 9 bases not matched to a gene. Germline V gene lookup returns CDR1 SGHTA and CDR2 FQGNSA. The CDR3 contains 17 residues. The CDR3 sequence is CASSRSTSGGASDTQYF. CDR3 nucleotides: TGTGCCAGCAGCCGTAGTACTAGCGGGGGGGCATCAGATACGCAGTATTTT. The full variable domain, rest sourced from reference TRBV7-2 and TRBJ2-3, is GAGVSQSPSNKVTEKGKDVELRCDPISGHTALYWYRQSLGQGLEFLIYFQGNSAPDKSGLPSDRFSAERTGGSVSTLTIQRTQQEDSAVYLCASSRSTSGGASDTQYFGPGTRLTVL.

The gene calls are TRBV29-1 and TRBJ2-3; TRBD2 matches at 8 bases. CDR1 is SQVTM and CDR2 is ANQGSEA in the germline V gene. The length of the CDR3 is 14 residues. Trimming removed 7 bases from V and 4 bases from J; junction bases left unmatched: 10. The CDR3 reads CSATGGASPDTQYF. In DNA form, the CDR3 reads TGCAGCGCTACGGGGGGGGCTAGCCCAGATACGCAGTATTTT.

The chain has TRBV30 and TRBJ1-2; TRBD1 agrees at 9 bases. The CDR3 length is 11 residues. The J segment lost 7 bases and the V segment lost 5 bases, leaving 2 bases of the junction unmatched. Germline-derived CDR1 and CDR2 are GTSNPN and SVGIG (reference sequence). CDR3 bases: TGTGCCTGGGCGGACAGGGGTGGCTACACCTTC. It encodes CAWADRGGYTF.

In this sample, this clone turned up once. The CDR3 protein is CASSFTGIGNEKLFF. The CDR3 region has the DNA TGTGCCAGCAGTTTCACAGGGATCGGGAATGAAAAACTGTTTTTT. The V and J genes are TRBV27 and TRBJ1-4, with D perhaps TRBD1 (6 bases). V was trimmed by 3 bases and J by 5 bases, leaving 13 bases between them. Germline assignment: CDR1 MNHEY and CDR2 SMNVEV (reference sequence). This CDR3 has 15 amino acids.

This clone was detected only once. This chain joins TRBV3-1 (or the pseudogene TRBV3-2) and TRBJ1-6, with D hard to call. The CDR3 extends over 14 amino acids. Germline V lookup: CDR1 LGHDT, CDR2 YNNKEL (reference sequence). Trimming removed 3 bases at V and 5 bases at J, with 8 bases between. The CDR3 sequence: CASSHLTDNSPLHF. The CDR3 DNA reads TGTGCCAGCAGCCACCTCACGGATAATTCACCCCTCCACTTT.

The J gene is TRBJ1-3, the V gene TRBV4-1, with 7 nucleotides matching TRBD1. Germline-derived CDR1 and CDR2 are MGHRA and YSYEKL. The CDR3 totals 17 residues. J gave up 0 bases and V 3 bases, and 8 bases lay outside the gene matches. The chain's CDR3 is CASSQPGTESSGNTIYF. As DNA, the CDR3 is TGCGCCAGCAGCCAGCCCGGGACAGAGAGCTCTGGAAACACCATATATTTT.

This clone came up once. The rearrangement links TRBV7-2 to TRBJ2-7; D might be TRBD2 (5 bases). This CDR3 has 14 amino acids. V lost 4 bases to trimming and J lost 2 bases, with 12 bases between them. Germline V CDR1 and CDR2: SGHTA, FQGNSA. As DNA, the CDR3 is TGTGCCAGCAGCTACTTCGGGGAAACCTACGAGCAGTACTTC. It encodes CASSYFGETYEQYF. Variable domain in full (rest from reference TRBV7-2 and TRBJ2-7): GAGVSQSPSNKVTEKGKDVELRCDPISGHTALYWYRQSLGQGLEFLIYFQGNSAPDKSGLPSDRFSAERTGGSVSTLTIQRTQQEDSAVYLCASSYFGETYEQYFGPGTRLTVT.

J is TRBJ2-2 and V is TRBV2; weak D call: TRBD1 (5 bases). The CDR3 runs to 12 residues. V was trimmed by 6 bases and J by 13 bases, leaving 15 bases between them. Germline CDR1 reads SNHLY; CDR2 reads FYNNEI. Written as DNA, the CDR3 is TGTGCCAGCAGCCCTACCGACAGAGGGCTGTTTTTT. The encoded protein is CASSPTDRGLFF.

This rearrangement joins TRBV3-1 (or the pseudogene TRBV3-2) to TRBJ2-7, with 12 nucleotides matching TRBD1. The CDR3 spans 17 residues. CDR1 is LGHDT, CDR2 YNNKEL, per germline (reference sequence). After removal of 4 bases from V and 2 bases from J, the junction contained 9 bases not matched to a gene. CDR3 in DNA: TGTGCCAGCAGCCTTGGGACAGGGGGCCTCCAAACCTACGAGCAGTACTTC. Residues: CASSLGTGGLQTYEQYF.

This chain uses TRBV2 with TRBJ1-1; D ambiguous. There are 13 residues in the CDR3. CDR1 is SNHLY, CDR2 FYNNEI, per germline. Trimming stripped 3 bases from V and 3 bases from J, with 8 bases between. The CDR3 region is CASSDSPDTEAFF. CDR3 bases: TGTGCCAGCAGTGACTCTCCGGACACTGAAGCTTTCTTT.

This clone appeared once. The chain couples TRBV7-9 to TRBJ1-2; TRBD1 agrees at 7 bases. Germline loops: CDR1 SEHNR, CDR2 FQNEAQ (reference sequence). Trimming cost V 4 bases and J 4 bases; bases outside gene matches: 3. The CDR3 spans 13 residues. CDR3: CASSSGQAYGYTF. CDR3 bases: TGTGCCAGCAGCTCCGGACAGGCCTATGGCTACACCTTC.

This sequence joins TRBV5-6 and TRBJ2-5; D is perhaps TRBD1 (5 bases). In germline, CDR1 is SGHDT, CDR2 YYEEEE. This CDR3 has 14 amino acids. Trimming removed 5 bases from V and 4 bases from J, with 15 bases in between. The CDR3 protein is CASRNRGMRETQYF. The CDR3 nucleotides are TGTGCCAGCAGAAATAGGGGAATGCGAGAGACCCAGTACTTC.

This sequence joins TRBV18 and TRBJ1-2, with D maybe TRBD1 (5 bases). The V end lost 3 bases, the J end lost 5 bases, and 13 bases lay between the germline ends. The germline V gene has CDR1 KGHSH and CDR2 LQKENI. This CDR3 is 14 amino acids long. This CDR3 reads CASSPWARVYGYTF. The CDR3, as DNA: TGTGCCAGCTCACCGTGGGCCAGGGTGTATGGCTACACCTTC.

Here the CDR3 reads CASSSYSGTEAFF. In nucleotides, the CDR3 is TGTGCCAGCAGTTCTTATTCAGGGACTGAAGCTTTCTTT. The chain employs TRBV6-5 and TRBJ1-1, with a tentative D call TRBD1 (5 bases). V was cut by 4 bases and J by 5 bases, with 11 bases left in between. Germline CDR1 MNHEY, CDR2 SVGAGI. This CDR3 is built from 13 residues.

As DNA, the CDR3 is TGTGCCAGTACAGGGGGCAATATCTATGGCTACACCTTC. The encoded protein is CASTGGNIYGYTF. The chain links TRBV28 to TRBJ1-2; 9 positions match TRBD1. The CDR3 contains 13 residues. CDR1 is MDHEN and CDR2 is SYDVKM in the germline V gene. With V trimmed by 9 bases and J by 4 bases, 6 bases remained unmatched.

The CDR3 DNA follows: TGTGCCACCAGCAGAGATGGAGTCTCTGGAAACACCATATATTTT. Protein product: CATSRDGVSGNTIYF. The chain has TRBV15 and TRBJ1-3; D unclear. The germline CDR1 and CDR2 sequences are LNHNV and YYDKDF (reference sequence). Trimming removed 0 bases from V and 0 bases from J, with 6 bases in between. The CDR3 runs 15 residues.

This clone is a singleton in its sample. This chain links TRBV24-1 with TRBJ1-2; possibly TRBD1 for D (5 bases). Germline V gene data show CDR1 as KGHDR and CDR2 as SFDVKD. Between the trimmed V and J ends, which lost 1 base and 7 bases, there was a span of 12 bases. There are 14 residues in the CDR3. The CDR3 sequence is CATSDFSRVAGYTF. The DNA for the CDR3 is TGTGCCACCAGTGATTTCAGCAGGGTAGCTGGCTACACCTTC.

The V call is TRBV5-1, the J call TRBJ2-7; TRBD1 aligns across 7 bases. CDR3 length: 17 residues. The germline V gene has CDR1 SGHRS and CDR2 YFSETQ. V lost 4 bases, J lost 4 bases, and 17 bases stayed unmatched. CDR3 bases: TGCGCCAGCAGCGGAAGAAGAGACAGGGTTGGATATTACGAGCAGTACTTC. Its translation is CASSGRRDRVGYYEQYF.

The chain joins TRBV5-6 to TRBJ2-7, with TRBD1 matching over 8 bases. The J segment lost 9 bases and the V segment lost 4 bases, leaving 12 bases of the junction unmatched. Germline loops: CDR1 SGHDT, CDR2 YYEEEE. This CDR3 region has 14 residues. CDR3 residues: CASSTLGQGTGQYF. CDR3 nucleotide sequence: TGTGCCAGCAGCACCCTTGGACAGGGAACGGGGCAGTACTTC. The variable domain in full, completed from reference TRBV5-6 and TRBJ2-7, reads DAGVTQSPTHLIKTRGQQVTLRCSPKSGHDTVSWYQQALGQGPQFIFQYYEEEERQRGNFPDRFSGHQFPNYSSELNVNALLLGDSALYLCASSTLGQGTGQYFGPGTRLTVT.

This clone was observed once. V is TRBV5-1 and J is TRBJ2-3, with 9 bases matching TRBD2. V gave up 4 bases and J gave up 0 bases; unmatched junction bases: 12. Germline V gene lookup returns CDR1 SGHRS and CDR2 YFSETQ. The CDR3 extends over 18 amino acids. The CDR3 sequence: CASSPMTSGSSSTDTQYF. For the CDR3, the DNA is TGCGCCAGCAGCCCGATGACTAGCGGATCTTCTAGCACAGATACGCAGTATTTT.

This sequence joins TRBV5-4 and TRBJ2-3, with D possibly being TRBD2 (6 bases). The V gene's germline CDR1 is SGHNT and CDR2 YYREEE (reference sequence). Trimming stripped 7 bases from V and 0 bases from J, with 12 bases between. This CDR3 is 14 amino acids long. CDR3 amino acids: CASRTGASTDTQYF. The CDR3 region has the DNA TGTGCCAGCCGGACGGGAGCTAGCACAGATACGCAGTATTTT.

J is TRBJ2-2 and V is TRBV5-1, with 10 positions matching TRBD2. Germline assignment: CDR1 SGHRS and CDR2 YFSETQ. The CDR3 is 16 amino acids. Trimming removed 7 bases from V and 5 bases from J; junction bases left unmatched: 11. This chain's CDR3 is CASATWGSGGTGELFF. The CDR3 nucleotides read TGCGCCAGCGCTACATGGGGTAGCGGGGGGACCGGGGAGCTGTTTTTT.

The chain combines TRBV20-1 with TRBJ2-3; 7 bases match TRBD2. Germline CDR1 and CDR2: DFQATT and SNEGSKA (reference sequence). CDR3 length: 15 amino acids. Trimming took 3 bases from V and 2 from J; bases not matched to a gene: 8. The CDR3 protein is CSASGERDDTDTQYF. As DNA, the CDR3 is TGCAGTGCTAGTGGGGAGCGGGACGACACAGATACGCAGTATTTT.

The CDR3 coding sequence is TGTGCCAGCAGCCTTTCGACAGGAGCGGAGACCCAGTACTTC. Its translation: CASSLSTGAETQYF. The rearrangement joins TRBV7-9 to TRBJ2-5, with D possibly TRBD1 on 6 matching bases. The CDR3 runs to 14 residues. The V gene lost 5 bases and the J gene lost 5 bases, with 15 bases spanning the gap. Germline V gene lookup returns CDR1 SEHNR and CDR2 FQNEAQ (reference sequence).

The CDR3 is CASSLWTSGRDTQYF. DNA for the CDR3: TGTGCCAGCAGCTTGTGGACTAGCGGGAGAGATACGCAGTATTTT. The genes are TRBV5-4 and TRBJ2-3; 13 nucleotides line up with TRBD2. In germline, CDR1 is SGHNT, CDR2 YYREEE (reference sequence). J gave up 5 bases and V 1 base, and 1 base lay outside the gene matches. This CDR3 is built from 15 residues.

The chain links TRBV5-1 to TRBJ2-4; D gene ambiguous. The CDR3 totals 14 residues. In germline, CDR1 is SGHRS, CDR2 YFSETQ. The V and J ends lost 3 bases and 3 bases respectively, with 10 bases between them. This CDR3 reads CASSSDLGKNIQYF. The CDR3 DNA follows: TGCGCCAGCAGCTCTGACTTGGGCAAAAACATTCAGTACTTC.

This CDR3 reads CSAFRDYEQYF. CDR3 nucleotides: TGCAGTGCTTTTCGCGACTACGAGCAGTACTTC. The chain links TRBV20-1 to TRBJ2-7, with D unresolved. This CDR3 contains 11 residues. V was cut by 5 bases and J by 3 bases, with 8 bases left in between. The V gene's germline CDR1 is DFQATT and CDR2 SNEGSKA (reference sequence).